This T cell receptor beta chain was recovered during a study of T cell changes during pregnancy in multiple sclerosis. This CDR3 spans 12 amino acids. Trimming at V came to 8 bases and at J to 7 bases, leaving 10 bases not matched to a gene. Germline V CDR1 and CDR2: SQVTM, ANQGSEA. Only in-frame clones appear in the TCRdb table, and some are missing; sequencing was by immunoSEQ multiplex PCR. The sample has some 48,000 clones; approximately 96% are singletons. The sample here was peripheral blood, taken in the second trimester of pregnancy. The J gene is TRBJ1-2, the V gene TRBV29-1; 7 bases are shared with TRBD1. This sequence was found in a female donor with multiple sclerosis, enrolled in a pregnancy study. Here the CDR3 reads CSSTFDRVGYTF. DNA of the CDR3: TGCAGCTCCACCTTTGACAGGGTTGGCTACACCTTC.